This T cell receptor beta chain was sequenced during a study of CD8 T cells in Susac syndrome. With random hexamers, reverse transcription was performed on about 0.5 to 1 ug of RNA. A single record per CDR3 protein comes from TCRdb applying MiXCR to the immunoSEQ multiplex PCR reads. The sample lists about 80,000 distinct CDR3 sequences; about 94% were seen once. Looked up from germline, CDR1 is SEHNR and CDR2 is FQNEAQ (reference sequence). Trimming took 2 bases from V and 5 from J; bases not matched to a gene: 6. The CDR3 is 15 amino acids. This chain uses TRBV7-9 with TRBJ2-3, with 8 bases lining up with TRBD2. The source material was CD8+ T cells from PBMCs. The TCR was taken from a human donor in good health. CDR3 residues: CASSLFQRGRDTQYF. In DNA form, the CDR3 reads TGTGCCAGCAGCTTATTCCAGCGGGGGAGAGATACGCAGTATTTT.